This TCR beta chain was observed in a study of early stage breast cancer tumors. Study outcomes and limitations: Tumors had 2 to 3-fold higher T cell density than normal breast. Commonly generated sequences made up most enriched TCRB sequences shared between patients. Blood repertoires resembled normal breast more than tumor.

V was shortened by 6 bases and J by 12 bases, with 17 bases between the two germline ends. Germline V gives CDR1 SGHAT, CDR2 FQNNGV. CDR3 length: 12 amino acids. This table comes from immunoSEQ multiplex PCR, and its TCRdb copy is limited to in-frame clones, with some not included. Of just over 70,000 clones in the sample, 65% to 80% were seen once. Of note for this clone: Antigen specificity is unknown.

The TCR comes from a person between 60 and 69 years old with breast cancer. The sample comprised blood. This chain uses TRBV11-2 with TRBJ1-1; D unresolved. The DNA for the CDR3 is TGTGCCAGCAGGAAACTGGGTCAGGTTCCTTTCTTT. This translates into CASRKLGQVPFF.